The 26 T cell receptor beta chains in this list originate from one sample, sequenced in a study of cytomegalovirus exposure and HLA in healthy donors. It was with 60 Vbeta and 13 Jbeta primers that the PCR ran. Profiling relied on immunoSEQ multiplex PCR, and the TCRdb table lists in-frame clones only, not all of them. The sample yields 200,000 or so clones, approximately 80% seen once. Sequencing was carried out using PBMCs. Every receptor here comes from a woman in her late teens or twenties in good health and CMV-seropositive.

The rearrangement joins TRBV27 to TRBJ1-1, with TRBD1 matching 7 bases. V lost 4 bases and J lost 8; bases outside the gene matches: 1. Per the germline V gene, CDR1 is MNHEY and CDR2 is SMNVEV (reference sequence). This CDR3 spans 11 amino acids. For the CDR3, the DNA is TGTGCCAGCAGTTGGGGACAGGAAGCTTTCTTT. Protein product: CASSWGQEAFF.

The V and J genes are TRBV5-4 and TRBJ2-7; TRBD1 matches at 7 bases. The CDR3 loop spans 14 amino acids. Unmatched junction bases numbered 2, after V lost 0 bases and J lost 2 bases. Germline CDR1 reads SGHNT; CDR2 reads YYREEE (reference sequence). CDR3 nucleotide sequence: TGTGCCAGCAGCTTGGCAGGGGGTACCTACGAGCAGTACTTC. This codes for CASSLAGGTYEQYF. The variable domain in full, completed from reference TRBV5-4 and TRBJ2-7, reads ETGVTQSPTHLIKTRGQQVTLRCSSQSGHNTVSWYQQALGQGPQFIFQYYREEENGRGNFPPRFSGLQFPNYSSELNVNALELDDSALYLCASSLAGGTYEQYFGPGTRLTVT.

V and J are TRBV14 and TRBJ1-1, with 8 bases matching TRBD1. Trimming at V came to 4 bases and at J to 6 bases, leaving 22 bases not matched to a gene. This CDR3 is 19 amino acids long. Per the germline V gene, CDR1 is SGHDN and CDR2 is FVKESK. This CDR3 is CASSPLRGRQGASRAEAFF. Written as DNA, the CDR3 is TGTGCCAGCAGCCCCTTAAGGGGGAGGCAGGGGGCATCGAGAGCTGAAGCTTTCTTT. Full variable domain (outside the CDR3, taken from reference TRBV14 and TRBJ1-1): EAGVTQFPSHSVIEKGQTVTLRCDPISGHDNLYWYRRVMGKEIKFLLHFVKESKQDESGMPNNRFLAERTGGTYSTLKVQPAELEDSGVYFCASSPLRGRQGASRAEAFFGQGTRLTVV.

The chain has TRBV10-1 and TRBJ1-3, with a weak D call TRBD1 (6 bases). Germline V CDR1 and CDR2: WNHNN, SYGVQD (reference sequence). The CDR3 totals 12 residues. V was trimmed by 6 bases and J by 4 bases, leaving 7 bases between them. Written as DNA, the CDR3 is TGCGCCAGCAGGGGACAAGGAAACACCATATATTTT. Protein sequence: CASRGQGNTIYF.

The rearrangement links TRBV9 to TRBJ1-2; D remains ambiguous. This CDR3 region has 12 residues. V was trimmed by 0 bases and J by 5 bases, leaving 5 bases between them. Germline loops: CDR1 SGDLS, CDR2 YYNGEE. CDR3 bases: TGTGCCAGCAGCGTAGGAGAATATGGCTACACCTTC. It specifies CASSVGEYGYTF.

V and J are TRBV9 and TRBJ1-2; TRBD1 agrees at 7 bases. The CDR3 extends over 16 amino acids. J lost 2 bases, V lost 3 bases, and 10 bases had no gene match. Germline V gene lookup returns CDR1 SGDLS and CDR2 YYNGEE. CDR3 in DNA: TGTGCCAGCAGCGCCTACGGGACAGTTGGGAACTATGGCTACACCTTC. Protein: CASSAYGTVGNYGYTF.

This chain uses TRBV7-2 with TRBJ1-1; D perhaps matches TRBD1 (5 bases). CDR3 length equals 13 residues. CDR1 is SGHTA, CDR2 FQGNSA, per germline. V shed 4 bases and J shed 3 bases, with 9 bases lying between them. The CDR3 spells CASSWGVDTEAFF. In DNA, the CDR3 is TGTGCCAGCAGCTGGGGGGTAGACACTGAAGCTTTCTTT.

CDR3 in amino acids: CASSFGGGALQETQYF. CDR3 coding DNA: TGTGCCAGCAGCTTTGGCGGGGGGGCCCTACAAGAGACCCAGTACTTC. V and J are TRBV11-2 and TRBJ2-5, with 9 nucleotides matching TRBD2. The V gene end was trimmed by 3 bases and the J gene end by 2 bases; junction bases not matched to a gene: 7. The CDR3 is made up of 16 amino acids. The V gene's germline CDR1 is SGHAT and CDR2 FQNNGV.

The chain uses TRBV7-9 and TRBJ2-3, with 11 bases identical to TRBD2. The V gene's germline CDR1 is SEHNR and CDR2 FQNEAQ (reference sequence). The CDR3 has 15 residues. Losses at the gene ends were 5 bases for V and 4 bases for J; bases not matched to a gene: 5. CDR3 loop: CASSLSGGVADTQYF. The CDR3 DNA reads as TGTGCCAGCAGCCTTAGCGGGGGGGTCGCAGATACGCAGTATTTT.

The genes are TRBV11-2 and TRBJ2-1; 9 bases are a match to TRBD2. The germline V gene has CDR1 SGHAT and CDR2 FQNNGV. After removal of 4 bases from V and 7 bases from J, the junction contained 8 bases not matched to a gene. CDR3 length: 15 amino acids. The CDR3 DNA follows: TGTGCCAGCAGCTCGGGGCTAGCGGGGACGAATGAGCAGTTCTTC. It specifies CASSSGLAGTNEQFF.

CDR3 nucleotide sequence: TGTGCCAGTAGTATTTCGGCGGGGGGGCGGCACATTCAGTACTTC. Translating it yields CASSISAGGRHIQYF. The V call is TRBV19, the J call TRBJ2-4; 9 nucleotides line up with TRBD2. Trimming cost V 3 bases and J 8 bases; bases outside gene matches: 8. The CDR3 contains 15 residues. CDR1 and CDR2 from the germline V gene are LNHDA and SQIVND (reference sequence).

The chain recombines TRBV21-1 with TRBJ1-1; whether TRBD1, the table's D call, matches the DNA was not checked. TRBV21-1 is flagged as a pseudogene. The CDR3 runs to 16 residues. CDR3: CASSKNRDRGNTEAFF. CDR3 DNA sequence: TGTGCCAGCAGCAAAAACCGGGACAGGGGCAACACTGAAGCTTTCTTT.

The chain couples TRBV6-1 to TRBJ1-4; tentative D call: TRBD1 (6 bases). Trimming took 1 base from V and 8 from J, leaving 11 bases between them. Germline lookup yields CDR1 MNHNS and CDR2 SASEGT. This CDR3 is built from 14 residues. The CDR3 DNA sequence: TGTGCCAGCAGTGAAGGCAGGGGAGGGGAAAAACTGTTTTTT. It is translated as CASSEGRGGEKLFF.

As for this clone: Different DNA sequences within this sample yield the same CDR3. V and J are TRBV11-2 and TRBJ2-7; 7 bases match TRBD2. Trimming took 1 base from V and 3 from J; bases not matched to a gene: 6. Germline V lookup: CDR1 SGHAT, CDR2 FQNNGV. The CDR3 covers 15 residues. The CDR3 sequence is CASSLAPGGLYEQYF. The CDR3 bases are TGTGCCAGCAGCTTAGCCCCGGGAGGACTCTACGAGCAGTACTTC.

A single count supports this clone. The CDR3 bases are TGTGCCTGGATAAACACTGAAGCTTTCTTT. Translating it yields CAWINTEAFF. This chain joins TRBV30 and TRBJ1-1; D is uncertain. V dropped 4 bases and J dropped 2 bases, with 2 bases sitting between them. Germline V gene sequence: CDR1 GTSNPN, CDR2 SVGIG (reference sequence). This CDR3 comprises 10 residues.

A remark on this clone: This sample includes further DNA sequences coding for the same CDR3. V is TRBV7-3 and J is TRBJ2-5; possibly TRBD2 for D (7 bases). Germline CDR1 SGHTA, CDR2 FQGTGA. This CDR3 spans 14 amino acids. V lost 3 bases and J lost 5, with 13 bases in between. Here the CDR3 reads CASSFGGAGETQYF. The CDR3 region has the DNA TGTGCCAGCAGCTTTGGGGGGGCGGGTGAGACCCAGTACTTC. The full variable domain, its missing parts supplied by reference TRBV7-3 and TRBJ2-5, is GAGVSQTPSNKVTEKGKYVELRCDPISGHTALYWYRQSLGQGPEFLIYFQGTGAADDSGLPNDRFFAVRPEGSVSTLKIQRTERGDSAVYLCASSFGGAGETQYFGPGTRLLVL.

This chain links TRBV5-1 with TRBJ1-4, with 10 bases aligning to TRBD1. Germline CDR1 is SGHRS and CDR2 is YFSETQ. The junction had 3 bases not matched to a gene; V was cut back by 3 bases and J by 4 bases. This CDR3 has 15 residues. CDR3 loop: CASSSRTGGNEKLFF. The CDR3, as DNA: TGCGCCAGCAGCTCCCGGACAGGGGGTAATGAAAAACTGTTTTTT.

The chain is built from TRBV4-2 and TRBJ2-2; the match to TRBD2 covers 12 bases. The CDR3 is 18 amino acids. V was pared by 0 bases and J by 2 bases, with 4 bases of the junction left unmatched. Germline V gene sequence: CDR1 LGHNA, CDR2 YNFKEQ. The CDR3 DNA follows: TGTGCCAGCAGCCAAGAGCTAGCGGGGGGGTCAAACACCGGGGAGCTGTTTTTT. This encodes CASSQELAGGSNTGELFF.

This clone was counted only a few times. The chain carries TRBV19 and TRBJ2-7; 7 bases align to TRBD1. From germline, CDR1 is LNHDA and CDR2 SQIVND (reference sequence). The CDR3 loop spans 15 amino acids. Trimming at V came to 1 base and at J to 0 bases, leaving 3 bases not matched to a gene. Here the CDR3 reads CASSIGTGASYEQYF. CDR3 sequence (DNA): TGTGCCAGTAGTATAGGTACAGGGGCCTCCTACGAGCAGTACTTC.

The V call is TRBV6-6, the J call TRBJ1-6; 9 nucleotides line up with TRBD1. The CDR3 runs 16 residues. J gave up 7 bases and V 8 bases, and 12 bases lay outside the gene matches. The germline CDR1 and CDR2 sequences are MNHNY and SVGAGI (reference sequence). The CDR3 spells CASGMWTGEINSPLHF. CDR3 nucleotide sequence: TGTGCCAGCGGAATGTGGACAGGGGAGATCAATTCACCCCTCCACTTT.

In its sample, this clone was seen a few times. CDR3 coding DNA: TGCAGCGTCGTCCTCCCGGGACTAGCGGACTACGAGCAGTACTTC. Translated: CSVVLPGLADYEQYF. The chain has TRBV29-1 and TRBJ2-7; the match to TRBD2 covers 11 bases. This CDR3 region has 15 residues. Looked up from germline, CDR1 is SQVTM and CDR2 is ANQGSEA. Unmatched junction bases numbered 10, after V lost 6 bases and J lost 3 bases.

The CDR3 region has the DNA TGCGCCAGCAGTGAAAAGAGGATTACCTACGAGCAGTACTTC. It specifies CASSEKRITYEQYF. V and J are TRBV10-1 and TRBJ2-7, with D unresolved. Per germline, CDR1 WNHNN and CDR2 SYGVQD (reference sequence). This CDR3 has 14 residues. V was shortened by 3 bases and J by 2 bases, with 11 bases between the two germline ends.

About this clone: A read error may produce the germline difference seen at one junction end. The CDR3 spells CASSYSTSGGARLFF. CDR3 nucleotide sequence: TGTGCCAGCAGTTACTCGACTAGCGGGGGGGCCAGGCTGTTTTTT. J is TRBJ2-2 and V is TRBV6-4, with 14 bases identical to TRBD2. Germline V lookup: CDR1 MRHNA, CDR2 SNTAGT. This CDR3 is 15 amino acids long.

V and J are TRBV4-2 and TRBJ1-2; tentatively, D is TRBD1 (6 bases). CDR3 length: 16 residues. Trimming removed 0 bases from V and 5 bases from J, with 16 bases in between. The germline CDR1 and CDR2 sequences are LGHNA and YNFKEQ. CDR3 region: CASSQDPWGRGYGYTF. In DNA form, the CDR3 reads TGTGCCAGCAGCCAAGATCCCTGGGGGCGCGGGTATGGCTACACCTTC.

The chain links TRBV6-6 to TRBJ1-1, with D possibly matching TRBD1 (5 bases). Deletions cut 8 bases from V and 0 bases from J, with 10 bases between. The CDR3 runs to 13 residues. CDR1 MNHNY and CDR2 SVGAGI come from the germline V gene (reference sequence). The CDR3 loop reads CASVRVMNTEAFF. The CDR3 DNA sequence: TGTGCCAGCGTCAGGGTGATGAACACTGAAGCTTTCTTT.

J is TRBJ1-5 and V is TRBV28; 9 bases match TRBD1. The CDR3 spans 14 residues. Trimming removed 6 bases from V and 6 bases from J; junction bases left unmatched: 6. CDR1 and CDR2 from the germline V gene are MDHEN and SYDVKM. CDR3 loop: CASSLQGATQPQHF. The CDR3 DNA follows: TGTGCCAGCAGCCTACAGGGGGCGACTCAGCCCCAGCATTTT.